The clone carrying this T cell receptor (beta chain) was seen a handful of times. Its antigen is unidentified. TCRdb called the reads again in MiXCR, with one record for every CDR3 protein. The table lists 600,000 to 700,000 distinct CDR3 sequences, roughly 33% of them singletons. This record belongs to a study of T cell repertoires in cytomegalovirus infection. Study in general: CMV epitopes that were recently identified and HLA-C-restricted were used alongside well-studied HLA-B-restricted ones. It was the public TCR beta signatures that indicated both CMV infection and matching HLA type.

Trimming left V 5 bases short and J 9 bases short, with 11 bases between. The CDR3 spans 13 residues. Germline V gene lookup returns CDR1 SEHNR and CDR2 FQNEAQ (reference sequence). V gene TRBV7-9 combines with J gene TRBJ1-6; D call uncertain. The source was cultured PBMCs, collected from culture after CMV antigen stimulation. The receptor was derived from a human donor in good health (CMV status not recorded). Some clones in this sample may be carry-over from other donors' samples. This CDR3 reads CASSRGGGSPLHF. The CDR3 DNA follows: TGTGCCAGCAGCCGAGGTGGTGGTTCACCCCTCCACTTT.